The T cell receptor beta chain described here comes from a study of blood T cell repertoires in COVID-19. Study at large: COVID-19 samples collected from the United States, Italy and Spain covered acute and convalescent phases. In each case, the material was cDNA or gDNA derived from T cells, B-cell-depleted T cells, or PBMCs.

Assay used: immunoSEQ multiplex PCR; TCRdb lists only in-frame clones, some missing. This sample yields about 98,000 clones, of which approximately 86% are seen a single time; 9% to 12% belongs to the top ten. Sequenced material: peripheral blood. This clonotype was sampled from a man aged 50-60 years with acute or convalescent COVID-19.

Here the CDR3 DNA reads TGTGCCAGCAGCCCGGACAGTAAACTGTTTTTT. Amino acid sequence: CASSPDSKLFF. J is TRBJ1-4 and V is TRBV7-8; the D gene is possibly TRBD1 (6 bases). V lost 5 bases and J lost 11, with 9 bases in between. Germline CDR1 SGHVS, CDR2 FQNEAQ. The CDR3 is 11 amino acids.